This is a list of T cell receptor beta chains from one sample in a study of cytomegalovirus exposure and HLA in healthy donors. Profiled with immunoSEQ multiplex PCR; TCRdb holds only in-frame clones, not every one. The table includes under 140,000 clones, roughly 86% detected once. The sequencing sample was made of PBMCs. Receptors originate from a man between 40 and 49 years old in good health and CMV-seronegative. Both conserved end residues are part of each CDR3. Fields, in order: clone size, J gene, D gene, V gene, CDR3 protein, CDR3 DNA. D genes are given only for firm matches. Clone size is stated in some rows and not others, as once, few, many or a class when expanded.

. | TRBJ1-1 | . | TRBV5-1 | CASSLGASGDTEAFF | TGCGCCAGCAGCTTGGGGGCATCGGGGGACACTGAAGCTTTCTTT
. | TRBJ2-7 | . | TRBV6-5 | CASSYSNSIPYEQYF | TGTGCCAGCAGTTACTCCAACAGTATTCCCTACGAGCAGTACTTC
. | TRBJ1-1 | TRBD1 | TRBV6-4 | CASSQTGTGGTEAFF | TGTGCCAGCAGCCAGACCGGGACAGGGGGAACTGAAGCTTTCTTT
. | TRBJ2-7 | TRBD1 | TRBV6-5 | CASRRDRDGYEQYF | TGTGCCAGCAGACGCGACAGGGACGGTTACGAGCAGTACTTC
few | TRBJ2-7 | TRBD1 | TRBV5-1 | CASSPAGQGYEQYF | TGCGCCAGCAGCCCAGCGGGACAGGGGTACGAGCAGTACTTC
. | TRBJ1-3 | . | TRBV2 | CASRGHDSLVSGNTIYF | TGTGCCAGCAGGGGCCACGACAGCCTTGTCTCTGGAAACACCATATATTTT
. | TRBJ2-7 | TRBD1 | TRBV6-6 | CASSYGLGRGSYEQYF | TGTGCCAGCAGTTACGGTCTTGGCAGGGGGTCCTACGAGCAGTACTTC
. | TRBJ2-5 | . | TRBV18 | CASSLGLRQDSKETQYF | TGTGCCAGCTCACTGGGACTCAGGCAAGATTCGAAAGAGACCCAGTACTTC
. | TRBJ1-2 | TRBD1 | TRBV5-6 | CASSWNDRGRGVYGYTF | TGTGCCAGCAGCTGGAATGACAGGGGCCGCGGAGTCTATGGCTACACCTTC
. | TRBJ1-4 | TRBD1 | TRBV2 | CASSENRGQFNEKLFF | TGTGCCAGCAGTGAGAACAGGGGCCAATTTAATGAAAAACTGTTTTTT
. | TRBJ2-1 | TRBD1 | TRBV19 | CASSIGQGAQNEQFF | TGTGCCAGTAGTATAGGACAGGGGGCGCAGAATGAGCAGTTCTTC
. | TRBJ2-3 | TRBD2 | TRBV4-3 | CASSQDGTSGGRDTQYF | TGCGCCAGCAGCCAAGACGGGACTAGCGGGGGGCGGGATACGCAGTATTTT
. | TRBJ1-2 | . | TRBV28 | CASKWRGMSGYTF | TGTGCCAGCAAATGGAGGGGTATGAGTGGCTACACCTTC
. | TRBJ1-2 | . | TRBV28 | CASSTNRVNYGYTF | TGTGCCAGCAGTACGAACAGGGTTAACTATGGCTACACCTTC
. | TRBJ2-5 | TRBD1 | TRBV27 | CASRPIRQGKETQYF | TGTGCCAGCAGGCCAATTCGACAGGGAAAAGAGACCCAGTACTTC
. | TRBJ1-1 | TRBD1 | TRBV19 | CASSNRDRLEAFF | TGTGCCAGTAGTAACCGGGACAGACTAGAAGCTTTCTTT
. | TRBJ2-7 | . | TRBV29-1 | CSVTPGLSSYEQYF | TGCAGCGTTACGCCAGGGCTCTCATCCTACGAGCAGTACTTC
. | TRBJ2-3 | TRBD1 | TRBV5-6 | CASSLKSGTGADTQYF | TGTGCCAGCAGCTTGAAGTCCGGGACAGGGGCAGATACGCAGTATTTT
. | TRBJ2-7 | TRBD2 | TRBV4-2 | CASSQEASGVTYEQYF | TGTGCCAGCAGCCAAGAGGCCAGCGGGGTTACCTACGAGCAGTACTTC
. | TRBJ1-1 | . | TRBV6-4 | CASRGAGSNTEAFF | TGTGCCAGCAGAGGGGCAGGGTCGAACACTGAAGCTTTCTTT
. | TRBJ2-7 | . | TRBV27 | CASSSTGRPYEQYF | TGTGCCAGCAGTTCGACAGGAAGACCCTACGAGCAGTACTTC
. | TRBJ1-1 | . | TRBV11-2 | CASSPRRSGAEAFF | TGTGCCAGCAGCCCTCGTCGGAGCGGAGCCGAAGCTTTCTTT
. | TRBJ2-3 | . | TRBV6-4 | CASSSTRGDDTQYF | TGTGCCAGCAGTAGTACCAGGGGGGACGATACGCAGTATTTT
. | TRBJ1-4 | TRBD1 | TRBV6-1 | CASNRPGQGVEKLFF | TGTGCCAGCAACCGGCCCGGACAGGGAGTTGAAAAACTGTTTTTT
. | TRBJ2-1 | . | TRBV6-6 | CASNFNANEEQFF | TGTGCCAGCAACTTCAACGCAAATGAGGAGCAGTTCTTC
few | TRBJ2-6 | . | TRBV9 | CASSGGGAGANVLTF | TGTGCCAGCAGCGGGGGAGGAGCTGGGGCCAACGTCCTGACTTTC
. | TRBJ2-4 | TRBD1 | TRBV5-4 | CASSLGGTGEFRPKNIQYF | TGTGCCAGCAGCTTGGGGGGGACAGGGGAGTTTCGGCCCAAAAACATTCAGTACTTC
. | TRBJ2-3 | TRBD1 | TRBV19 | CATLGRPQGADTQYF | TGTGCCACCCTCGGCCGACCCCAGGGGGCAGATACGCAGTATTTT
. | TRBJ2-5 | . | TRBV15 | CATSRDGQRKTQYF | TGTGCCACCAGCAGAGATGGTCAGAGGAAGACCCAGTACTTC
. | TRBJ2-1 | . | TRBV9 | CASSVGGRGGRNEQFF | TGTGCCAGCAGCGTAGGAGGGAGGGGGGGCAGGAATGAGCAGTTCTTC
. | TRBJ2-1 | TRBD1 | TRBV29-1 | CSAGTGGNEQFF | TGCAGCGCCGGGACAGGGGGCAATGAGCAGTTCTTC
. | TRBJ1-1 | . | TRBV11-2 | CASSLTGWRRHTEAFF | TGTGCCAGCAGCTTAACCGGTTGGCGGCGGCACACTGAAGCTTTCTTT
. | TRBJ1-2 | . | TRBV25-1 | CASSRATVNYGYTF | TGTGCCAGCAGTAGGGCGACAGTAAACTATGGCTACACCTTC
. | TRBJ2-7 | . | TRBV5-1 | CASSLGRVYEQYF | TGCGCCAGCAGCTTGGGCAGGGTGTACGAGCAGTACTTC
. | TRBJ1-4 | . | TRBV6-1 | CASSRLGPNEKLFF | TGTGCCAGCAGCAGACTAGGACCGAATGAAAAACTGTTTTTT
. | TRBJ2-7 | TRBD1 | TRBV5-1 | CASSLDPGQGIYEQYF | TGCGCCAGCAGCTTAGATCCGGGACAGGGGATCTACGAGCAGTACTTC
. | TRBJ2-7 | . | TRBV18 | CASSPTASYEQYF | TGTGCCAGCTCACCTACAGCCTCCTACGAGCAGTACTTC
few | TRBJ1-4 | . | TRBV4-1 | CASSQDRASEKLFF | TGCGCCAGCAGCCAAGACAGGGCGAGCGAAAAACTGTTTTTT
. | TRBJ2-2 | TRBD2 | TRBV9 | CASSVGGGRATGELFF | TGTGCCAGCAGCGTAGGTGGGGGGAGGGCCACCGGGGAGCTGTTTTTT
. | TRBJ1-6 | . | TRBV19 | CASSILGGNSPLHF | TGTGCCAGTAGTATACTAGGCGGAAATTCACCCCTCCACTTT
. | TRBJ1-3 | . | TRBV5-6 | CASILLGENSGNTIYF | TGTGCCAGCATCCTCCTCGGGGAGAACTCTGGAAACACCATATATTTT
. | TRBJ1-1 | . | TRBV18 | CASSPLEDRRNTEAFF | TGTGCCAGCTCACCCTTAGAAGACAGACGGAACACTGAAGCTTTCTTT
few | TRBJ1-4 | TRBD1 | TRBV4-1 | CASSQFGTGDEKLFF | TGCGCCAGCAGCCAATTCGGGACAGGGGACGAAAAACTGTTTTTT
. | TRBJ2-7 | TRBD1 | TRBV5-6 | CASSLVDRGYEQYF | TGTGCCAGCAGCTTGGTGGACAGGGGCTACGAGCAGTACTTC
. | TRBJ2-6 | . | TRBV19 | CASSFPLGAGANVLTF | TGTGCCAGTAGTTTTCCCTTGGGCGCTGGGGCCAACGTCCTGACTTTC
. | TRBJ1-1 | . | TRBV9 | CASSRGSMNTEAFF | TGTGCCAGCAGCAGGGGAAGTATGAACACTGAAGCTTTCTTT
once | TRBJ1-3 | . | TRBV6-1 | CASSETSGGLADTIYF | TGTGCCAGCAGCGAAACTTCGGGGGGACTGGCGGACACCATATATTTT
once | TRBJ2-1 | . | TRBV5-1 | CASSLASGSAINEQFF | TGCGCCAGCAGCTTGGCGTCGGGGAGCGCGATCAATGAGCAGTTCTTC
. | TRBJ1-4 | TRBD1 | TRBV2 | CASSQQGAPVELFF | TGTGCCAGCAGCCAACAGGGGGCGCCGGTGGAACTGTTTTTT
. | TRBJ1-5 | . | TRBV19 | CASSGARNEPQHF | TGTGCCAGTAGTGGGGCGAGGAATGAGCCCCAGCATTTT
. | TRBJ2-6 | . | TRBV4-3 | CASSQGIRSSGANVLTF | TGCGCCAGCAGCCAAGGTATCAGAAGCTCTGGGGCCAACGTCCTGACTTTC
. | TRBJ2-5 | TRBD1 | TRBV5-6 | CASSSLTGGMQTQYF | TGTGCCAGCAGCTCGCTGACAGGGGGCATGCAGACCCAGTACTTC
once | TRBJ2-7 | TRBD2 | TRBV4-2 | CASSETAASGGPYYEQYF | TGTGCCAGCAGCGAGACCGCGGCTAGCGGGGGCCCTTACTACGAGCAGTACTTC
. | TRBJ1-1 | TRBD1 | TRBV6-5 | CASSYSFAAGGPEAFF | TGTGCCAGCAGTTACTCTTTTGCCGCAGGGGGCCCTGAAGCTTTCTTT
. | TRBJ2-1 | TRBD2 | TRBV10-2 | CASSWTSGAYNEQFF | TGCGCCAGCAGTTGGACTAGCGGGGCATACAATGAGCAGTTCTTC